A selection of T cell receptor beta chains follows, all from one sample in a study of memory CD4+ T cells and cytomegalovirus serostatus. Assay: immunoSEQ multiplex PCR; the TCRdb copy retains only in-frame clones and omits some. The repertoire holds about 25,000 clones, around 75% seen once, with 0.65% to 0.85% in the top ten. Source material: memory CD4+ T cells from blood. These TCRs come from an adult in good health and CMV-seronegative. CDR3s include the opening cysteine and the closing phenylalanine or tryptophan. A D gene is named only where the DNA matches it firmly. Clone size, where shown, is once, few, many, or a class for clones that have expanded.

J,size,V,D,CDR3,DNA
TRBJ2-7,-,TRBV6-6,TRBD1,CASSETTGTYEQYF,TGTGCCAGCAGCGAAACGACAGGGACCTACGAGCAGTACTTC
TRBJ1-2,-,TRBV7-9,-,CASSPLEGYGAYGYTF,TGTGCCAGCAGCCCCCTTGAGGGATATGGTGCCTATGGCTACACCTTC
TRBJ1-4,-,TRBV28,-,CASSLPTGTAAEKLFF,TGTGCCAGCAGTTTACCCACCGGGACGGCCGCCGAAAAACTGTTTTTT
TRBJ1-1,-,TRBV27,-,CASKISGGMNTEAFF,TGTGCCAGCAAAATCTCGGGCGGAATGAACACTGAAGCTTTCTTT
TRBJ2-5,-,TRBV10-3,-,CAIRGTANQETQYF,TGTGCCATCAGAGGGACCGCTAACCAAGAGACCCAGTACTTC
TRBJ2-1,once,TRBV5-6,TRBD2,CASSPTSGGYNEQFF,TGTGCCAGCAGCCCGACTAGCGGGGGCTACAATGAGCAGTTCTTC
TRBJ1-4,-,TRBV4-1,-,CASSQEGLLAEKLFF,TGCGCCAGCAGCCAAGAGGGCTTGCTGGCTGAAAAACTGTTTTTT
TRBJ2-6,-,TRBV6-5,TRBD1,CASSSTGTGSTLTF,TGTGCCAGCAGCTCTACCGGGACAGGGTCAACCCTGACTTTC
TRBJ1-1,-,TRBV7-9,-,CASSLKARTVSSTEAFF,TGTGCCAGCAGCTTAAAAGCCCGAACAGTAAGCTCCACTGAAGCTTTCTTT
TRBJ2-2,-,TRBV29-1,TRBD1,CSVSTGTGDLGELFF,TGCAGCGTTTCAACTGGGACAGGGGACCTCGGGGAGCTGTTTTTT
TRBJ2-3,-,TRBV14,TRBD2,CASSQDFSSGGARTDTQYF,TGTGCCAGCAGCCAAGATTTTTCTAGCGGGGGAGCGAGAACAGATACGCAGTATTTT
TRBJ1-1,-,TRBV11-1,-,CASSLGGRRGMNTEAFF,TGTGCCAGCAGCTTAGGGGGACGGAGGGGTATGAACACTGAAGCTTTCTTT
TRBJ2-7,-,TRBV13,TRBD2,CASSGRRGGSYEQYF,TGTGCCAGCAGCGGACGACGGGGGGGCTCCTACGAGCAGTACTTC
TRBJ1-2,-,TRBV6-6,TRBD1,CASRDWTGPLYGYTF,TGTGCCAGCAGGGACTGGACAGGGCCACTCTATGGCTACACCTTC
TRBJ1-1,-,TRBV19,-,CASSLNRVTEAFF,TGTGCCAGTAGTCTTAACAGGGTAACTGAAGCTTTCTTT
TRBJ2-2,once,TRBV15,TRBD1,CATSRDRVGGELFF,TGTGCCACCAGCCGGGACAGGGTTGGCGGGGAGCTGTTTTTT
TRBJ2-5,-,TRBV5-1,-,CASSLGRRSYQETQYF,TGCGCCAGCAGCTTGGGACGCAGGTCTTACCAAGAGACCCAGTACTTC
TRBJ1-5,-,TRBV5-6,TRBD1,CASSLGQGGQVGNQPQHF,TGTGCCAGCAGCTTGGGGCAGGGGGGGCAAGTTGGCAATCAGCCCCAGCATTTT
TRBJ2-7,-,TRBV27,TRBD1,CASRPTGVRVYEQYF,TGTGCCAGCAGGCCGACAGGGGTTAGAGTCTACGAGCAGTACTTC
TRBJ2-3,-,TRBV4-1,TRBD1,CASSQRTGRVGDTQYF,TGCGCCAGCAGCCAAAGGACAGGGCGGGTTGGCGATACGCAGTATTTT
TRBJ2-7,-,TRBV7-2,-,CASSSPPGSEQYF,TGTGCCAGCAGCTCCCCCCCGGGAAGCGAGCAGTACTTC
TRBJ1-1,-,TRBV4-1,-,CASSQGVGLNTEAFF,TGCGCCAGCAGCCAAGGGGTCGGACTGAACACTGAAGCTTTCTTT